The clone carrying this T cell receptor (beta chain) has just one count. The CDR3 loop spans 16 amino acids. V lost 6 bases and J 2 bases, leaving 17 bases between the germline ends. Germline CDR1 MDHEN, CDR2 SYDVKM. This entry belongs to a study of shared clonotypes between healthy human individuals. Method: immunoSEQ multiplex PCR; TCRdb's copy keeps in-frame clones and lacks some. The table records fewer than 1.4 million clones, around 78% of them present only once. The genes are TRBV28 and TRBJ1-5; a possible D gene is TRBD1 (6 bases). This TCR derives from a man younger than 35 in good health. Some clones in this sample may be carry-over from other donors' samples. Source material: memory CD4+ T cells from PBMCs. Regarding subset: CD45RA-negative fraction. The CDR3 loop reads CASSPQTGSRNQPQHF. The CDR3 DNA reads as TGTGCCAGCAGCCCACAGACAGGTTCGCGCAATCAGCCCCAGCATTTT. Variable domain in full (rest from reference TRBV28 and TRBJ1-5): DVKVTQSSRYLVKRTGEKVFLECVQDMDHENMFWYRQDPGLGLRLIYFSYDVKMKEKGDIPEGYSVSREKKERFSLILESASTNQTSMYLCASSPQTGSRNQPQHFGDGTRLSIL.